The T cell receptor (beta chain) described here comes from a study of blood T cell repertoires in COVID-19. Whole-study context: Sites in the United States, Italy and Spain provided acute and convalescent COVID-19 samples. PBMCs, B-cell-depleted T cells, or T cells were the source of the cDNA or gDNA that made up the material.

In this sample, this clone turned up once. Authors' processing steps: Amplification of reference gene primers provided the estimated nucleated cell counts. The repertoire was sequenced with immunoSEQ multiplex PCR; TCRdb's copy has only in-frame clones and lacks some. V and J calls and clone size come straight from that table; D and trimming were deduced from the DNA. The repertoire has 250,000 to 350,000 clones, 65% to 85% of them found once; the top ten carry 15% to 18%. Seattle's enrolled individuals joined amid active infection and were then monitored longitudinally. The germline gives CDR1 SGDLS, CDR2 YYNGEE. CDR3 length: 15 residues. V was pared by 3 bases and J by 6 bases, with 15 bases between.

This receptor was obtained from a person aged 70 to 85 with COVID-19, enrolled during active disease. The source material was peripheral blood. The chain is built from TRBV9 and TRBJ1-4, with D possibly being TRBD1 (5 bases). The CDR3 nucleotides are TGTGCCAGCAGCGCGCGGGGCAACTCCTATGAAAAACTGTTTTTT. Translation gives CASSARGNSYEKLFF.